This T cell receptor (beta chain) derives from a study of blood T cells in healthy people across ages. PBMCs were isolated at a quantity of at least 6 million per sample. There were at least 5 micrograms of total RNA extracted from every sample. Many counts were recorded for this clonotype. The use of a sample-barcoded 5' primer and a J-beta primer mix characterized a second PCR of roughly 6 to 11 cycles. TCRdb reanalysed the 5' RACE reads using MiXCR and keeps one entry per CDR3 protein. The profile shows roughly 1,500,000 distinct CDR3 sequences, roughly 32% of them singletons. The TCR originated in a woman in her 30s in good health. The sample comprised blood.

CDR3 nucleotides: TGCAGTGCTTCGCGGGGGGCAGCCTACGAGCAGTACTTC. It specifies CSASRGAAYEQYF. The V gene is TRBV20-1, the J gene TRBJ2-7; 8 nucleotides line up with TRBD2. V trimming: 5 bases; J trimming: 2 bases; junction bases outside the gene matches: 5. CDR3 length: 13 amino acids. Germline loops: CDR1 DFQATT, CDR2 SNEGSKA (reference sequence).